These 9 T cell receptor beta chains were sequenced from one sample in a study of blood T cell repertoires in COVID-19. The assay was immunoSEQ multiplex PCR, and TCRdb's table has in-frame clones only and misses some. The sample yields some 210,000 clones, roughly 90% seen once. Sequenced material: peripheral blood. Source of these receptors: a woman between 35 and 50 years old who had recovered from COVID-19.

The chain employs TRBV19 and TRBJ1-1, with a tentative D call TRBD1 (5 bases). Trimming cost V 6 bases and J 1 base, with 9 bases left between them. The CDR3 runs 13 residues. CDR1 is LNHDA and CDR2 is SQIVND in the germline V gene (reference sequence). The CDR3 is CASRRQTNTEAFF. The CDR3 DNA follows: TGTGCCAGTAGGAGACAGACGAACACTGAAGCTTTCTTT.

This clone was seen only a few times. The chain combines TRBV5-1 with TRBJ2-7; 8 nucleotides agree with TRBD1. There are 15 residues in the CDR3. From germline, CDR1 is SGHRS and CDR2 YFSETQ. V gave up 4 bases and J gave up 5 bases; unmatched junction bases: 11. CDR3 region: CASSPGTGSVDEQYF. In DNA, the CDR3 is TGCGCCAGCAGCCCCGGGACAGGCTCGGTCGACGAGCAGTACTTC.

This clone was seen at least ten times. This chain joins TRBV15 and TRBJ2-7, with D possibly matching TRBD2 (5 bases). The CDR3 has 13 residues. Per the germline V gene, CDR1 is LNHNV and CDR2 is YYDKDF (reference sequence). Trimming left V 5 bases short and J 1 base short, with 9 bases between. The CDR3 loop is CATSEGFSYEQYF. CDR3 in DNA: TGTGCCACCAGCGAGGGATTTTCCTACGAGCAGTACTTC.

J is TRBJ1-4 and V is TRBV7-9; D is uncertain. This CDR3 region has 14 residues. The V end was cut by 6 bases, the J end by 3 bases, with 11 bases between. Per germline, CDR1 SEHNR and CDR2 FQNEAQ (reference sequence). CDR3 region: CASSSGASNEKLFF. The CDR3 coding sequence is TGTGCCAGCAGTTCAGGTGCTTCTAATGAAAAACTGTTTTTT.

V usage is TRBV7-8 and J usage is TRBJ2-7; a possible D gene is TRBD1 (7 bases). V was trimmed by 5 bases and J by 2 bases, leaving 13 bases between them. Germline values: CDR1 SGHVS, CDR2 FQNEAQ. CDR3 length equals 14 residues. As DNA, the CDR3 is TGTGCCAGCAGCCCAAGCAGGGGGGCCTACGAGCAGTACTTC. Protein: CASSPSRGAYEQYF.

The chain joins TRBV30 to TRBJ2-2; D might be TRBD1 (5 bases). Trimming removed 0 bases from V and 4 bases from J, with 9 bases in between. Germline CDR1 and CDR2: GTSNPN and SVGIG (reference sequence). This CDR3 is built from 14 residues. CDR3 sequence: CAWSVPGFTGELFF. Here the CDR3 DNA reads TGTGCCTGGAGTGTACCAGGGTTCACCGGGGAGCTGTTTTTT.

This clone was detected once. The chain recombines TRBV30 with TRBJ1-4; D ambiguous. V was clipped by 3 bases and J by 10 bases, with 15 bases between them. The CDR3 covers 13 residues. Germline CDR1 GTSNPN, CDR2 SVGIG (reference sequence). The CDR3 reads CAWSRISAGKLFF. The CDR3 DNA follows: TGTGCCTGGAGCCGAATTAGTGCTGGAAAACTGTTTTTT.

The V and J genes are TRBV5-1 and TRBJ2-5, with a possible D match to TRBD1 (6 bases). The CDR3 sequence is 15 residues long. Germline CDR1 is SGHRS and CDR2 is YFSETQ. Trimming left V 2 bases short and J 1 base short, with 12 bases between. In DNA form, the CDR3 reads TGCGCCAGCAGCTTTTCACTAGGGGGCCAAGAGACCCAGTACTTC. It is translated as CASSFSLGGQETQYF.

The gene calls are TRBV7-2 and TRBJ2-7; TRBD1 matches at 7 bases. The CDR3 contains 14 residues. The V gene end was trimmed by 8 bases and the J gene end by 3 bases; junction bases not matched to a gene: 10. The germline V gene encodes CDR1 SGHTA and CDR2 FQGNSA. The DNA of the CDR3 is TGTGCCAGCCGCAGACAGGGTTTGAACTACGAGCAGTACTTC. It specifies CASRRQGLNYEQYF.